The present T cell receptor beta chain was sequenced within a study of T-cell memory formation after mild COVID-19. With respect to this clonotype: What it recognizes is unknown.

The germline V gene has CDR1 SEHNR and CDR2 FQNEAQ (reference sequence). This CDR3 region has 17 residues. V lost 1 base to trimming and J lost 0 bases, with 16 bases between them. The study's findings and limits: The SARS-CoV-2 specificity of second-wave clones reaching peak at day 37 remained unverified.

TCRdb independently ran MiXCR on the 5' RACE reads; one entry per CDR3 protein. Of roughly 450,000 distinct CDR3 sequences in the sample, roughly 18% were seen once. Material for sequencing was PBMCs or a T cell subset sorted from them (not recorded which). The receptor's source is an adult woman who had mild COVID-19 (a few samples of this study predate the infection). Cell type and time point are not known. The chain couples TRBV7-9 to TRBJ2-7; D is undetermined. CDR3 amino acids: CASSLEDGYAGSYEQYF. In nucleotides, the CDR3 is TGTGCCAGCAGCTTAGAGGACGGTTATGCAGGCTCCTACGAGCAGTACTTC.